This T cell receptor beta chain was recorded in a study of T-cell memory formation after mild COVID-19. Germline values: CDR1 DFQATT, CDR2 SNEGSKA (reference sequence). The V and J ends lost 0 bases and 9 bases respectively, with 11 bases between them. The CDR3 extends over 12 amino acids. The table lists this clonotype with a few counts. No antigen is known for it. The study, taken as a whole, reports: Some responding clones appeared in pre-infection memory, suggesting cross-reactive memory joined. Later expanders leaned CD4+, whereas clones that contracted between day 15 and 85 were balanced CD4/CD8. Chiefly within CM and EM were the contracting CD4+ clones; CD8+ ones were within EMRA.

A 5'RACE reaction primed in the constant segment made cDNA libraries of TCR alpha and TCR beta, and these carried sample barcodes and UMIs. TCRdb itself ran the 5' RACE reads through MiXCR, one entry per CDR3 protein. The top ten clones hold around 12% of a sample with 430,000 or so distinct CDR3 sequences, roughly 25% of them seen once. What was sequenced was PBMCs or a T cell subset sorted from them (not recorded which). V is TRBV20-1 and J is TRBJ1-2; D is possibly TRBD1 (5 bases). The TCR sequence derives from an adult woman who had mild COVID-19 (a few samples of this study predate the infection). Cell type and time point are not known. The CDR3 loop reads CSAREGAESYTF. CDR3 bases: TGCAGTGCTAGAGAAGGGGCGGAAAGCTACACCTTC.